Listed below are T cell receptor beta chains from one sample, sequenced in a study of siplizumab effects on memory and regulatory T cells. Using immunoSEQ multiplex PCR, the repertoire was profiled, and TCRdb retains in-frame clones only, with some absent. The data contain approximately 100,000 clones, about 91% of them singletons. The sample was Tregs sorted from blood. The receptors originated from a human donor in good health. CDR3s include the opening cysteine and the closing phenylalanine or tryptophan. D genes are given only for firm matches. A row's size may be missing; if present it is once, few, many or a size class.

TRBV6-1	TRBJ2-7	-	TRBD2	TGTGCCAGCGCAAGGACTAGTCGGAACTACGAGCAGTACTTC	CASARTSRNYEQYF
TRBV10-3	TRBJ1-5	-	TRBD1	TGTGCCATCAGATCCGGGACAGGGAATCAGCCCCAGCATTTT	CAIRSGTGNQPQHF
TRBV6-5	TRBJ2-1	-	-	TGTGCCAGCAGCCCCCGGTGGAGCAATGAGCAGTTCTTC	CASSPRWSNEQFF
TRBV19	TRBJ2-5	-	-	TGTGCCAGTAGTACGGGCCCCCGGGGAGAGACCCAGTACTTC	CASSTGPRGETQYF
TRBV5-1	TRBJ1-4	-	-	TGCGCCAGCAGCTGTCCTCCTTGGGACATAGCCTCAACTAATGAAAAACTGTTTTTT	CASSCPPWDIASTNEKLFF
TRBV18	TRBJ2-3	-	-	TGTGCCAGCTCACTGGCAGATACGCAGTATTTT	CASSLADTQYF
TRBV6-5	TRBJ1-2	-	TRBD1	TGTGCCAGCAGCTCTCTCGGACAGGGGGGCTATGGCTACACCTTC	CASSSLGQGGYGYTF
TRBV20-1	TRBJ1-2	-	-	TGCAGTGCTCACAGGGAAGGCATCCCCTTC	CSAHREGIPF
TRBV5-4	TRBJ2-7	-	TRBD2	TGTGCCAGCAGCTTGACTAGCGGGGGATCCTACGAGCAGTACTTC	CASSLTSGGSYEQYF
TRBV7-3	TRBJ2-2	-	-	TGTGCCAGCAGCTTCGGGGGCACCGGGGAGCTGTTTTTT	CASSFGGTGELFF
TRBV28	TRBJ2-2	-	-	TGTGCCAGCCTACCAGCGGTTGCCGGGGAGCTGTTTTTT	CASLPAVAGELFF
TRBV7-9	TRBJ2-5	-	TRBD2	TGTGCCAGCAGCTTTGGCGGGGGAAGTCAAGAGACCCAGTACTTC	CASSFGGGSQETQYF
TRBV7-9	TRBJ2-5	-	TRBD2	TGTGCCAGCAGCTTACAGCGGCTAGCGGGAGTTGAGACCCAGTACTTC	CASSLQRLAGVETQYF
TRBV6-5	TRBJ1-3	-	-	TGTGCCAGCAGTCCCCTCCGGTTCGGAAACACCATATATTTT	CASSPLRFGNTIYF
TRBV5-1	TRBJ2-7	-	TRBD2	TGCGCCAGCAGGGGTAGCGGGAGCTACGAGCAGTACTTC	CASRGSGSYEQYF
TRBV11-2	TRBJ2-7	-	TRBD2	TGTGCCAGCAGTTTAACTAGCGGGGGACCCTACGAGCAGTACTTC	CASSLTSGGPYEQYF
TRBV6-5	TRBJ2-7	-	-	TGTGCCAGCAGCCGACCCGGCCCCTACGAGCAGTACTTC	CASSRPGPYEQYF
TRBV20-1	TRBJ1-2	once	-	TGCAGTGCTAGCTGGAGCGGCTACACCTTC	CSASWSGYTF
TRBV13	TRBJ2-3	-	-	TGTGCCAGCAGCCAGGTTGGCGGGAGCACAGATACGCAGTATTTT	CASSQVGGSTDTQYF
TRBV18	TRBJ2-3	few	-	TGTGCCAGCTCACCACCAAGTCTCAGCACAGATACGCAGTATTTT	CASSPPSLSTDTQYF
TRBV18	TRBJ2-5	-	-	TGTGCCAGCTCAACGGCGGAACTGCAAGAGACCCAGTACTTC	CASSTAELQETQYF
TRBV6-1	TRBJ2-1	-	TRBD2	TGTGCCAGCAGTGAAGGGGAGGGTATTAATGAGCAGTTCTTC	CASSEGEGINEQFF
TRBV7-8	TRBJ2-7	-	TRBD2	TGTGCCAGCAGCTTATGGGCGGGAGGGCCTGGCGAGCAGTACTTC	CASSLWAGGPGEQYF
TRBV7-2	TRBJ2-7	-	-	TGTGCCAGCAGCACCTACTACGAGCAGTACTTC	CASSTYYEQYF